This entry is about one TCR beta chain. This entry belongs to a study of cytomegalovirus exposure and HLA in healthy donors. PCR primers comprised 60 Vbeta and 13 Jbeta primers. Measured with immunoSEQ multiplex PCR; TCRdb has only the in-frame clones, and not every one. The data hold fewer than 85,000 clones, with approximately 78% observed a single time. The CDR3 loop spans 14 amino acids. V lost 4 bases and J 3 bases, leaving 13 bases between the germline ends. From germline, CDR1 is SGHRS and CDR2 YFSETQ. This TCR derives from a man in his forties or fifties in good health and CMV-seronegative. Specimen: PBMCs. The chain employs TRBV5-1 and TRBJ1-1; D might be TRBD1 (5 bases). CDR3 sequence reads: CASSPHGGDTEAFF. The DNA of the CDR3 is TGCGCCAGCAGCCCCCACGGGGGGGACACTGAAGCTTTCTTT.